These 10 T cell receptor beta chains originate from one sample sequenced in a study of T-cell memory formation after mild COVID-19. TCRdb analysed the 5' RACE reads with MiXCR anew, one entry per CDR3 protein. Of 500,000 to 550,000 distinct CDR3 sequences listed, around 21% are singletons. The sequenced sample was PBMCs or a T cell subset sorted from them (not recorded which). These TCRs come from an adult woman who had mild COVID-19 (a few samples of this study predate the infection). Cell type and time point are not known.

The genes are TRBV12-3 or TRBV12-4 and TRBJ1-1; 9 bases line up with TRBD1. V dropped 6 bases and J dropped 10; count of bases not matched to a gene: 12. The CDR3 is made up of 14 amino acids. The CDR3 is CASSPRDRDGGAFF. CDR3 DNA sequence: TGTGCCAGCAGCCCCCGGGACAGGGATGGTGGAGCTTTCTTT.

CDR3 sequence reads: CASSRLRDEQYF. CDR3 sequence (DNA): TGTGCCAGCAGCCGCCTCAGGGACGAGCAGTACTTC. The chain links TRBV5-5 to TRBJ2-7; weak D call: TRBD1 (5 bases). With 4 bases removed from V and 5 bases from J, the gap between germline ends came to 10 bases. This CDR3 has 12 residues. Germline values: CDR1 SGHKS, CDR2 YYEKEE (reference sequence).

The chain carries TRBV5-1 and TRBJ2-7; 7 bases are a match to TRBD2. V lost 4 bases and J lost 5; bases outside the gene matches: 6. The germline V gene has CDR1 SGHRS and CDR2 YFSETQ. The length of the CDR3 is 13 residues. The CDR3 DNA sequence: TGCGCCAGCAGCATGCTAGCGGACAACGAGCAGTACTTC. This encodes CASSMLADNEQYF.

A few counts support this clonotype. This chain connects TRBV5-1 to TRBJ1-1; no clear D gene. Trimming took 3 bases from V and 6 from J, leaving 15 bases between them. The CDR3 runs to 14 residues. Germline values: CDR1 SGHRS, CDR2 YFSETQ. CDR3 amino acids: CASSSTKDYPEAFF. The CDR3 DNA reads TGCGCCAGCAGCTCTACAAAGGACTACCCTGAAGCTTTCTTT.

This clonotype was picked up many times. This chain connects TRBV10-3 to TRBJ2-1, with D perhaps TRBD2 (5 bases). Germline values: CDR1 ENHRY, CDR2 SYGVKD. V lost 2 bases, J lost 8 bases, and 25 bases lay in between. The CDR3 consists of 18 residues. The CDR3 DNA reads TGTGCCATCAGTGAGGCCAAAGTCAGCGGTTCCTTCGCAGATGAGCAGTTCTTC. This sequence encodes CAISEAKVSGSFADEQFF.

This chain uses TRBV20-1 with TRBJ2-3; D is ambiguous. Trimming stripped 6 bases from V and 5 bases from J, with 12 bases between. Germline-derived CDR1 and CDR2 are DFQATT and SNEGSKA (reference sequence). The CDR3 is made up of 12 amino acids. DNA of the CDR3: TGCAGTGCCCTTCAATTTATAGATACGCAGTATTTT. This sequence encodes CSALQFIDTQYF.

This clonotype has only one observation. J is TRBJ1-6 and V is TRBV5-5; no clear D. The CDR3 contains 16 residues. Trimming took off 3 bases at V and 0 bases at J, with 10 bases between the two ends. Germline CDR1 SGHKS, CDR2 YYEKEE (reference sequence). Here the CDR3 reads CASSSDSSSYNSPLHF. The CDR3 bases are TGTGCCAGCAGCTCAGACTCGAGCTCCTATAATTCACCCCTCCACTTT.

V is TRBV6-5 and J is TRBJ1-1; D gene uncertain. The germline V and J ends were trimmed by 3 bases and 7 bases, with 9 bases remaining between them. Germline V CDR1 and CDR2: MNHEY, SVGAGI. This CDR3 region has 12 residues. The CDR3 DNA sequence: TGTGCCAGCAGTTATTTCGGGAGTGAAGCTTTCTTT. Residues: CASSYFGSEAFF.

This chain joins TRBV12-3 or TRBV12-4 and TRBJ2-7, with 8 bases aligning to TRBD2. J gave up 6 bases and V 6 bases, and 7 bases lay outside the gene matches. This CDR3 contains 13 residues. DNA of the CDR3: TGTGCCAGCAGACAACCGGGACTAGGCGAGCAGTACTTC. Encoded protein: CASRQPGLGEQYF.

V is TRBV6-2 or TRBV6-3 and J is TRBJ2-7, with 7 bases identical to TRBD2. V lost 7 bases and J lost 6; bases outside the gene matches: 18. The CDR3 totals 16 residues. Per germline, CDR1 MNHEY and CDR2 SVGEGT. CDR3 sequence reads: CASTDSPDWEGREQYF. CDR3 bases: TGTGCCAGCACCGACTCCCCTGATTGGGAGGGCCGCGAGCAGTACTTC.